The 25 T cell receptor beta chains below were found in one sample sequenced in a study of shared clonotypes between healthy human individuals. It was CD45RO-negative cells, positively selected for CCR7, that made up naive CD8 cells, with terminally differentiated effector memory CD45RA+ cells excluded. Sequencing was performed with immunoSEQ multiplex PCR; in TCRdb, only in-frame clones are kept and a portion is missing. Of around 1,900,000 clones listed, around 93% are singletons. Material: naive CD8+ T cells from PBMCs. The receptors come from a man aged 18 to 30 in good health. Some clones in this sample may be carry-over from other donors' samples.

The genes are TRBV7-9 and TRBJ2-7, with a possible D match to TRBD2 (6 bases). Germline lookup yields CDR1 SEHNR and CDR2 FQNEAQ (reference sequence). V was clipped by 2 bases and J by 6 bases, with 8 bases between them. This CDR3 is 12 amino acids long. The CDR3 DNA is TGTGCCAGCAGCTTAATCGGGAGCGAGCAGTACTTC. Its protein is CASSLIGSEQYF. The whole variable domain, remainder taken from reference TRBV7-9 and TRBJ2-7, is DTGVSQNPRHKITKRGQNVTFRCDPISEHNRLYWYRQTLGQGPEFLTYFQNEAQLEKSRLLSDRFSAERPKGSFSTLEIQRTEQGDSAMYLCASSLIGSEQYFGPGTRLTVT.

The rearrangement joins TRBV27 to TRBJ1-2, with TRBD1 matching over 7 bases. The germline V gene has CDR1 MNHEY and CDR2 SMNVEV (reference sequence). The CDR3 covers 13 residues. J lost 6 bases, V lost 5 bases, and 6 bases had no gene match. The CDR3 DNA reads TGTGCCAGCAGTCTACGACAGGGACATGGCTACACCTTC. Translating it yields CASSLRQGHGYTF.

The gene calls are TRBV19 and TRBJ2-7, with D possibly being TRBD2 (6 bases). Germline V lookup: CDR1 LNHDA, CDR2 SQIVND (reference sequence). The CDR3 extends over 14 amino acids. The V gene lost 6 bases and the J gene lost 0 bases, with 12 bases spanning the gap. CDR3 in DNA: TGTGCCAGTAGGGAGGGGACGAGCTCCTACGAGCAGTACTTC. Protein product: CASREGTSSYEQYF.

As concerns this clone: The same CDR3 is also encoded by other DNA sequences in this sample. The chain joins TRBV27 to TRBJ2-3, with D perhaps matching TRBD2 (5 bases). The ends were cut back, 3 bases at V and 0 bases at J, with 10 bases in the middle. This CDR3 region has 15 residues. Looked up from germline, CDR1 is MNHEY and CDR2 is SMNVEV (reference sequence). This chain's CDR3 is CASSFSGTSTDTQYF. The DNA of the CDR3 is TGTGCCAGCAGTTTCAGCGGAACTAGCACAGATACGCAGTATTTT.

V usage is TRBV7-9 and J usage is TRBJ1-1, with 11 bases matching TRBD1. Germline lookup yields CDR1 SEHNR and CDR2 FQNEAQ (reference sequence). The ends lost 0 bases at V and 4 bases at J; junction bases unmatched: 4. The CDR3 consists of 16 residues. As DNA, the CDR3 is TGTGCCAGCAGCTTAGCGAGGACAGGGGGCGGCACTGAAGCTTTCTTT. Its protein product is CASSLARTGGGTEAFF.

As regards this clone: Other DNA sequences in the sample encode the same CDR3. The chain is built from TRBV19 and TRBJ2-7; 7 nucleotides line up with TRBD1. With V trimmed by 3 bases and J by 1 base, 6 bases remained unmatched. The CDR3 length is 15 residues. The germline gives CDR1 LNHDA, CDR2 SQIVND (reference sequence). In nucleotides, the CDR3 is TGTGCCAGTAGTATCGGCAGGGGGAGTTCCTACGAGCAGTACTTC. Amino acid sequence: CASSIGRGSSYEQYF. Complete variable domain (other parts from reference TRBV19 and TRBJ2-7): DGGITQSPKYLFRKEGQNVTLSCEQNLNHDAMYWYRQDPGQGLRLIYYSQIVNDFQKGDIAEGYSVSREKKESFPLTVTSAQKNPTAFYLCASSIGRGSSYEQYFGPGTRLTVT.

This clone was seen a single time. The chain uses TRBV27 and TRBJ2-3; 7 positions match TRBD2. The CDR3 sequence is 15 residues long. Germline CDR1 MNHEY, CDR2 SMNVEV (reference sequence). The V gene end was trimmed by 5 bases and the J gene end by 2 bases; junction bases not matched to a gene: 7. CDR3 DNA: TGTGCCAGCAGTCCCCGGACTAGTTACACAGATACGCAGTATTTT. It translates to CASSPRTSYTDTQYF.

The J gene is TRBJ2-5, the V gene TRBV27, with D perhaps matching TRBD1 or TRBD2 (5 bases each). Looked up from germline, CDR1 is MNHEY and CDR2 is SMNVEV (reference sequence). The ends were cut back, 8 bases at V and 11 bases at J, with 18 bases in the middle. The CDR3 runs to 12 residues. The CDR3 bases are TGTGCCAGCCTGGCTCCACAAGGGGAGCAGTACTTC. Its protein is CASLAPQGEQYF.

The chain employs TRBV9 and TRBJ2-1, with a tentative D call TRBD1 (6 bases). From germline, CDR1 is SGDLS and CDR2 YYNGEE. Trimming left V 3 bases short and J 8 bases short, with 12 bases between. The CDR3 contains 13 residues. CDR3 amino acids: CASSEGHRDEQFF. DNA for the CDR3: TGTGCCAGCAGCGAGGGACATCGGGATGAGCAGTTCTTC.

The CDR3 nucleotides read TGTGCCAGCAGTCGATCGACGGGGACCTACGAGCAGTACTTC. Translated, it gives CASSRSTGTYEQYF. The chain couples TRBV27 to TRBJ2-7; tentative D call: TRBD2 (5 bases). The V and J ends lost 5 bases and 2 bases respectively, with 13 bases between them. This CDR3 region has 14 residues. Germline lookup yields CDR1 MNHEY and CDR2 SMNVEV (reference sequence).

The CDR3 DNA sequence: TGTGCCAGCGCCACACTCGCGAACACCGGGGAGCTGTTTTTT. Protein product: CASATLANTGELFF. The rearrangement joins TRBV27 to TRBJ2-2; D unclear. V lost 8 bases, J lost 0 bases, and 10 bases lay in between. Germline CDR1 MNHEY, CDR2 SMNVEV (reference sequence). This CDR3 region has 14 residues.

The gene calls are TRBV9 and TRBJ2-5; TRBD2 aligns across 12 bases. V gave up 4 bases and J gave up 2 bases; unmatched junction bases: 12. The germline V gene has CDR1 SGDLS and CDR2 YYNGEE. CDR3 length: 18 amino acids. CDR3 protein: CASSLGLAGPNPQETQYF. CDR3 DNA sequence: TGTGCCAGCAGCTTGGGACTAGCGGGCCCGAATCCTCAAGAGACCCAGTACTTC.

V is TRBV4-1 and J is TRBJ2-2; no firm D call. The CDR3 runs to 15 residues. Germline CDR1 reads MGHRA; CDR2 reads YSYEKL. The ends were cut back, 0 bases at V and 5 bases at J, with 10 bases in the middle. CDR3 DNA: TGCGCCAGCAGCCAAGAAGGCAGCCGAACCGGGGAGCTGTTTTTT. This encodes CASSQEGSRTGELFF.

Comments on this clone: This same CDR3 is encoded by further DNA sequences in the sample. The V and J genes are TRBV11-2 and TRBJ2-5; 11 bases are a match to TRBD2. J lost 4 bases, V lost 0 bases, and 1 base had no gene match. There are 15 residues in the CDR3. Germline CDR1 SGHAT, CDR2 FQNNGV. The chain's CDR3 is CASSLELAGGETQYF. For the CDR3, the DNA is TGTGCCAGCAGCTTAGAGCTAGCGGGAGGAGAGACCCAGTACTTC.

The chain has TRBV2 and TRBJ1-1, with D possibly being TRBD1 (6 bases). The CDR3 length is 14 residues. V was trimmed by 4 bases and J by 1 base, leaving 10 bases between them. CDR1 and CDR2 from the germline V gene are SNHLY and FYNNEI. The CDR3 loop reads CASSVGGQNTEAFF. DNA for the CDR3: TGTGCCAGCAGTGTAGGGGGACAGAACACTGAAGCTTTCTTT.

The genes are TRBV19 and TRBJ1-1; D call uncertain. Germline CDR1 is LNHDA and CDR2 is SQIVND (reference sequence). This CDR3 is 14 amino acids long. Trimming took 3 bases from V and 0 from J, leaving 8 bases between them. CDR3 sequence: CASSIWAMNTEAFF. The CDR3 DNA reads TGTGCCAGTAGTATTTGGGCAATGAACACTGAAGCTTTCTTT.

The chain joins TRBV4-3 to TRBJ2-3; the match to TRBD2 covers 9 bases. The CDR3 loop spans 17 amino acids. Per the germline V gene, CDR1 is LGHNA and CDR2 is YSLEER. The J segment lost 3 bases and the V segment lost 0 bases, leaving 7 bases of the junction unmatched. The CDR3 reads CASSQDRGRAGTDTQYF. The CDR3 DNA reads TGCGCCAGCAGCCAAGACCGCGGGAGGGCCGGAACAGATACGCAGTATTTT.

The rearrangement uses TRBV29-1 and TRBJ2-3, with a possible D match to TRBD2 (6 bases). In germline, CDR1 is SQVTM, CDR2 ANQGSEA. V gave up 6 bases and J gave up 2 bases, with 18 bases separating them. This CDR3 has 15 residues. The chain's CDR3 is CSVSISSATTDTQYF. The CDR3 DNA is TGCAGCGTGAGCATTTCTAGCGCAACCACAGATACGCAGTATTTT.

This rearrangement joins TRBV27 to TRBJ1-1, with D unclear. From germline, CDR1 is MNHEY and CDR2 SMNVEV (reference sequence). Trimming cost V 2 bases and J 5 bases, with 12 bases left between them. The CDR3 length is 14 residues. CDR3 sequence reads: CASSLGRPRTEAFF. CDR3 in DNA: TGTGCCAGCAGTTTAGGGAGGCCGAGAACTGAAGCTTTCTTT.

CDR3 in amino acids: CASTLKTSGREDEQFF. CDR3 nucleotide sequence: TGTGCCAGCACCCTGAAAACTAGCGGGAGGGAGGATGAGCAGTTCTTC. The rearrangement uses TRBV28 and TRBJ2-1, with 13 positions matching TRBD2. The CDR3 runs to 16 residues. CDR1 and CDR2 (germline): MDHEN, SYDVKM. V was pared by 7 bases and J by 8 bases, with 11 bases of the junction left unmatched.

The V call is TRBV6-6, the J call TRBJ2-3; 10 positions match TRBD2. The CDR3 is made up of 16 amino acids. Germline V CDR1 and CDR2: MNHNY, SVGAGI (reference sequence). V trimming: 4 bases; J trimming: 4 bases; junction bases outside the gene matches: 8. The CDR3 DNA reads as TGTGCCAGCAGTTCCACTAGCGGGATAAAATCAGATACGCAGTATTTT. It is translated as CASSSTSGIKSDTQYF.

This chain links TRBV7-9 with TRBJ2-1; the match to TRBD2 covers 12 bases. The CDR3 is made up of 14 amino acids. Per germline, CDR1 SEHNR and CDR2 FQNEAQ (reference sequence). V dropped 5 bases and J dropped 6; count of bases not matched to a gene: 2. The CDR3 reads CASSRLAGANEQFF. CDR3 DNA: TGTGCCAGCAGCCGACTAGCGGGAGCCAATGAGCAGTTCTTC.

The rearrangement uses TRBV7-9 and TRBJ1-2; 7 positions match TRBD1. From germline, CDR1 is SEHNR and CDR2 FQNEAQ (reference sequence). V shed 3 bases, J shed 8 bases, and the junction held 3 bases outside the gene matches. The length of the CDR3 is 12 residues. The CDR3 spells CASSFEGAGYTF. The DNA of the CDR3 is TGTGCCAGCAGCTTTGAGGGGGCCGGCTACACCTTC.

The gene calls are TRBV7-9 and TRBJ2-7; 8 bases are a match to TRBD2. CDR1 is SEHNR, CDR2 FQNEAQ, per germline (reference sequence). Trimming removed 7 bases from V and 5 bases from J; junction bases left unmatched: 13. The CDR3 consists of 15 residues. CDR3 coding DNA: TGTGCCAGCACCCCCGGGTTAGCGGGATCTAACGAGCAGTACTTC. This codes for CASTPGLAGSNEQYF.

The chain employs TRBV27 and TRBJ2-7, with a tentative D call TRBD2 (6 bases). V lost 4 bases, J lost 2 bases, and 12 bases lay in between. There are 14 residues in the CDR3. Germline CDR1 MNHEY, CDR2 SMNVEV (reference sequence). The DNA of the CDR3 is TGTGCCAGCAGTTCCTTAGCGGCGACCTACGAGCAGTACTTC. It yields the protein CASSSLAATYEQYF.